This T cell receptor beta chain was profiled in a study of CD8+CD57+ T cells in acquired aplastic anemia. Across the whole study: On average, sorted CD4+ and CD8+ cells gave 3 to 3.5 ug of DNA. In CD4+ cells, healthy donors produced an average of around 11 million reads. Overall study results and limits: Shared by patients and controls, approximately 29 CD8+ CDR3s were abundant in patients. Researchers reported that CD8+ Simpson's diversity was not significantly different in patients versus controls.

This clonotype appeared a few times. The antigen remains unidentified. Germline lookup yields CDR1 KGHDR and CDR2 SFDVKD. V was pared by 1 base and J by 5 bases, with 16 bases between. The CDR3 length is 16 residues. The study profiled TCR beta VDJ and CDR3 using genomic DNA as template. Via MiXCR, TCRdb re-called the reads, giving one row per CDR3 protein. The table includes hundreds of thousands of distinct CDR3 sequences, about 70% detected once. The sequenced sample was sorted CD4+, CD8+, or CD8+CD57+ T cells (not recorded which) from PBMCs. This rearrangement joins TRBV24-1 to TRBJ1-2, with D uncertain. The sequence came from a human donor in good health, serving as a control. The CDR3 sequence: CATSDLSPIGVYGYTF. The DNA for the CDR3 is TGTGCCACCAGTGATTTATCCCCAATTGGGGTATATGGCTACACCTTC.